This TCR beta chain was recovered during a study of blood T cell repertoires in COVID-19. This CDR3 contains 14 residues. Germline loops: CDR1 LGHNA, CDR2 YNFKEQ. Trimming at V came to 0 bases and at J to 6 bases, leaving 2 bases not matched to a gene. TCRdb keeps only in-frame clones here, not all; method: immunoSEQ multiplex PCR. The data show 300,000 to 350,000 clones, approximately 88% seen once. Cohort 3 recovered donors had two negative PCRs, clearance, or symptom resolution. This chain links TRBV4-2 with TRBJ2-3; 8 nucleotides line up with TRBD2. This sequence was found in a woman between 18 and 29 years old who had recovered from COVID-19. The sample taken for sequencing was PBMCs or T cells enriched from blood (not recorded which). The CDR3 nucleotides read TGTGCCAGCAGCCAAGAACAGCGGGGGGATACGCAGTATTTT. As protein: CASSQEQRGDTQYF.